The 10 T cell receptor beta chains below come from one sample, sequenced in a study of blood T cell repertoires in COVID-19. The table came from immunoSEQ multiplex PCR; TCRdb's copy has only in-frame clones and leaves some out. This table holds under 150,000 clones, under 85% found once. Sequenced material: peripheral blood. Receptor source: a man in his forties with active or convalescent COVID-19.

J is TRBJ1-1 and V is TRBV5-1; the D gene is possibly TRBD1 (5 bases). This CDR3 has 16 amino acids. Trimming took 4 bases from V and 4 from J, leaving 20 bases between them. Germline V gene sequence: CDR1 SGHRS, CDR2 YFSETQ. The CDR3 DNA reads as TGCGCCAGCAGCCTACGAGGAGCCGCGGGACCCACTGAAGCTTTCTTT. This translates into CASSLRGAAGPTEAFF. Variable domain in full (rest from reference TRBV5-1 and TRBJ1-1): KAGVTQTPRYLIKTRGQQVTLSCSPISGHRSVSWYQQTPGQGLQFLFEYFSETQRNKGNFPGRFSGRQFSNSRSEMNVSTLELGDSALYLCASSLRGAAGPTEAFFGQGTRLTVV.

The rearrangement links TRBV3-1 (or the pseudogene TRBV3-2) to TRBJ2-4; perhaps TRBD1 as D (5 bases). The CDR3 is 13 residues long. Germline V CDR1 and CDR2: LGHDT, YNNKEL (reference sequence). V was pared by 2 bases and J by 7 bases, with 9 bases between. The CDR3, as DNA: TGTGCCAGCAGCCAAAAGACAGCGAACATTCAGTACTTC. Translated: CASSQKTANIQYF.

This clone has more than one count but fewer than ten. This rearrangement joins TRBV19 to TRBJ1-1; possible D gene TRBD1, 6 bases. V was pared by 7 bases and J by 4 bases, with 16 bases between. The CDR3 is 14 residues long. Germline values: CDR1 LNHDA, CDR2 SQIVND (reference sequence). CDR3 amino acids: CASTLQGWGTEAFF. For the CDR3, the DNA is TGTGCCAGTACCCTCCAGGGGTGGGGCACTGAAGCTTTCTTT.

This rearrangement joins TRBV3-1 (or the pseudogene TRBV3-2) to TRBJ2-1, with 11 bases lining up with TRBD2. The CDR3 has 17 amino acids. CDR1 is LGHDT and CDR2 is YNNKEL in the germline V gene (reference sequence). V shed 0 bases, J shed 7 bases, and the junction held 8 bases outside the gene matches. CDR3 coding DNA: TGTGCCAGCAGCCAAGATTATAGCGGGGGGGCCCAAAATGAGCAGTTCTTC. This sequence encodes CASSQDYSGGAQNEQFF.

V is TRBV6-4 and J is TRBJ1-1; D may be TRBD1 (5 bases). CDR3 length equals 17 residues. Germline V gives CDR1 MRHNA, CDR2 SNTAGT. Trimming took 0 bases from V and 5 from J, leaving 19 bases between them. The CDR3 nucleotides read TGTGCCAGCAGTGACTCGAAGGGGCGCGGCTCGAGGACTGAAGCTTTCTTT. Residues: CASSDSKGRGSRTEAFF.

This chain uses TRBV7-3 with TRBJ2-2, with no clear D. The ends were cut back, 2 bases at V and 1 base at J, with 5 bases in the middle. Germline V CDR1 and CDR2: SGHTA, FQGTGA. The CDR3 runs to 14 residues. The CDR3 region has the DNA TGTGCCAGCAGCTTAGGCGGGAACACCGGGGAGCTGTTTTTT. It yields the protein CASSLGGNTGELFF. Complete variable domain (other parts from reference TRBV7-3 and TRBJ2-2): GAGVSQTPSNKVTEKGKYVELRCDPISGHTALYWYRQSLGQGPEFLIYFQGTGAADDSGLPNDRFFAVRPEGSVSTLKIQRTERGDSAVYLCASSLGGNTGELFFGEGSRLTVL.

The chain has TRBV6-5 and TRBJ2-1; 9 positions agree with TRBD1. Trimming cost V 5 bases and J 7 bases; bases outside gene matches: 6. CDR3 length: 14 amino acids. The germline V gene encodes CDR1 MNHEY and CDR2 SVGAGI. The CDR3 loop is CASSTGTGSNEQFF. CDR3 nucleotide sequence: TGTGCCAGCAGTACCGGGACAGGGAGTAATGAGCAGTTCTTC.

The chain recombines TRBV2 with TRBJ2-3; D is perhaps TRBD2 (6 bases). The length of the CDR3 is 16 residues. Per the germline V gene, CDR1 is SNHLY and CDR2 is FYNNEI. V shed 0 bases and J shed 1 base, with 11 bases lying between them. For the CDR3, the DNA is TGTGCCAGCAGTGAAGCGCTTCGCGGGGGCACAGATACGCAGTATTTT. This encodes CASSEALRGGTDTQYF.

The chain has TRBV6-5 and TRBJ1-6, with D unresolved. Germline CDR1 is MNHEY and CDR2 is SVGAGI. Trimming removed 0 bases at V and 0 bases at J, with 6 bases between. The CDR3 runs 16 residues. The chain's CDR3 is CASSYSGVSYNSPLHF. DNA of the CDR3: TGTGCCAGCAGTTACTCCGGGGTCTCCTATAATTCACCCCTCCACTTT.

This clone has only one observation. The chain uses TRBV5-1 and TRBJ2-7, with TRBD2 as a possible D gene (6 bases). The V gene lost 4 bases and the J gene lost 4 bases, with 15 bases spanning the gap. The CDR3 is 14 residues long. Germline CDR1 is SGHRS and CDR2 is YFSETQ. The CDR3 protein is CASSQEGSGYEQYF. CDR3 bases: TGCGCCAGCAGCCAGGAGGGGTCGGGATACGAGCAGTACTTC. The full variable domain, in which reference TRBV5-1 and TRBJ2-7 provide the parts outside the CDR3, is KAGVTQTPRYLIKTRGQQVTLSCSPISGHRSVSWYQQTPGQGLQFLFEYFSETQRNKGNFPGRFSGRQFSNSRSEMNVSTLELGDSALYLCASSQEGSGYEQYFGPGTRLTVT.